This T cell receptor beta chain originates from a study of OX40 agonist ivuxolimab in advanced cancers. Study-level findings and limits: At 0.1-3.0 mg/kg, partial responders had clonal expansion among the lowest observed. On average, a greater number of expanded clones characterised CD8+ T cells relative to CD4+. CD4+ and CD8+ blood T cells expanded clonally by week 6 at 0.1 to 3.0 mg/kg.

The method was immunoSEQ multiplex PCR; TCRdb's version includes in-frame clones alone and lacks a portion of them. Of tens of thousands of clones in the sample, 87% are singletons; the top ten hold about 1.3%. The CDR3 sequence is 11 residues long. Germline V gives CDR1 LNHNV, CDR2 YYDKDF (reference sequence). V was pared by 8 bases and J by 4 bases, with 8 bases between. Concerning this clone itself: Its target is unknown.

The sequencing used CD4+ or CD8+ T cells sorted from blood, collected in a trial of the OX40 agonist ivuxolimab. V is TRBV15 and J is TRBJ2-5; no clear D gene. The TCR sequence derives from an adult with an advanced solid tumor such as melanoma, head and neck, liver or kidney cancer. The CDR3 DNA sequence: TGTGCCACCGGCACAATAGAGACCCAGTACTTC. Translating gives CATGTIETQYF.